The 32 T cell receptor beta chains below come from one sample, sequenced in a study of blood T cell repertoires in COVID-19. The data were produced by immunoSEQ multiplex PCR, yet TCRdb's version contains in-frame clones alone and is incomplete. Here the sample spans some 70,000 clones, about 82% being singletons. Material for sequencing was peripheral blood. The receptors originated from a man aged 50 to 60 with active COVID-19.

This clone was counted a few times. The gene calls are TRBV7-2 and TRBJ1-5, with D uncertain. Germline CDR1 is SGHTA and CDR2 is FQGNSA. The V end lost 1 base, the J end lost 0 bases, and 4 bases lay between the germline ends. The CDR3 runs 14 residues. In DNA form, the CDR3 reads TGTGCCAGCAGCTTAGATTATAGCAATCAGCCCCAGCATTTT. Encoded protein: CASSLDYSNQPQHF.

The rearrangement links TRBV7-9 to TRBJ1-3, with D possibly matching TRBD1 (6 bases). The CDR3 covers 16 residues. CDR1 is SEHNR and CDR2 is FQNEAQ in the germline V gene (reference sequence). V shed 1 base and J shed 0 bases, with 10 bases lying between them. The CDR3 sequence is CASSLVGQRSGNTIYF. The DNA of the CDR3 is TGTGCCAGCAGCTTAGTTGGACAGCGCTCTGGAAACACCATATATTTT.

This chain connects TRBV2 to TRBJ2-1; possible D gene TRBD2, 5 bases. This CDR3 comprises 15 residues. Per germline, CDR1 SNHLY and CDR2 FYNNEI. Trimming took 7 bases from V and 0 from J, leaving 13 bases between them. This CDR3 reads CASTPDFSSYNEQFF. The CDR3 nucleotides are TGTGCCAGCACCCCGGACTTCAGCTCCTACAATGAGCAGTTCTTC.

The V gene is TRBV19, the J gene TRBJ1-5; no clear D gene. Trimming took off 5 bases at V and 0 bases at J, with 8 bases between the two ends. The germline gives CDR1 LNHDA, CDR2 SQIVND (reference sequence). CDR3 size: 14 residues. CDR3 DNA sequence: TGTGCCAGTAGTCCCGAGTATAGCAATCAGCCCCAGCATTTT. Protein product: CASSPEYSNQPQHF.

V and J are TRBV6-6 and TRBJ1-1; the D gene is possibly TRBD1 (5 bases). This CDR3 is 14 amino acids long. V was clipped by 4 bases and J by 5 bases, with 14 bases between them. Per the germline V gene, CDR1 is MNHNY and CDR2 is SVGAGI (reference sequence). The CDR3 nucleotides are TGTGCCAGCAGTTCTTTGGGGGGGAATACTGAAGCTTTCTTT. It encodes CASSSLGGNTEAFF.

This clone was found once. The chain uses TRBV5-1 and TRBJ2-5, with D maybe TRBD1 (7 bases). CDR1 is SGHRS, CDR2 YFSETQ, per germline. The CDR3 totals 16 residues. V was pared by 3 bases and J by 2 bases, with 17 bases between. The CDR3 loop reads CASSSDRVAAQETQYF. CDR3 DNA sequence: TGCGCCAGCAGCTCCGACAGGGTAGCGGCACAAGAGACCCAGTACTTC.

This rearrangement joins TRBV5-1 to TRBJ2-2, with D hard to call. Deletions cut 1 base from V and 8 bases from J, with 9 bases between. Germline CDR1 and CDR2: SGHRS and YFSETQ. This CDR3 is 13 amino acids long. This CDR3 is CASSLPMEGELFF. CDR3 in DNA: TGCGCCAGCAGCTTGCCGATGGAGGGGGAGCTGTTTTTT. The full variable domain, rest sourced from reference TRBV5-1 and TRBJ2-2, is KAGVTQTPRYLIKTRGQQVTLSCSPISGHRSVSWYQQTPGQGLQFLFEYFSETQRNKGNFPGRFSGRQFSNSRSEMNVSTLELGDSALYLCASSLPMEGELFFGEGSRLTVL.

V usage is TRBV7-2 and J usage is TRBJ1-2; 11 bases are a match to TRBD1. J was trimmed by 8 bases and V by 7 bases; bases with no gene match: 9. Germline V gives CDR1 SGHTA, CDR2 FQGNSA. The CDR3 covers 14 residues. The CDR3 bases are TGTGCCAGCAACGGACAGGGGGCGAGGGACGGCTACACCTTC. This gives the protein CASNGQGARDGYTF.

The chain's CDR3 is CASRTDMGGGYTF. DNA of the CDR3: TGTGCCAGCAGGACCGACATGGGAGGCGGCTACACCTTC. The chain uses TRBV12-3 or TRBV12-4 and TRBJ1-2; D is unclear. The ends were cut back, 6 bases at V and 8 bases at J, with 16 bases in the middle. This CDR3 is 13 amino acids long.

The gene calls are TRBV4-1 and TRBJ1-5; the D is unclear. CDR3 length equals 16 residues. Trimming took off 0 bases at V and 3 bases at J, with 12 bases between the two ends. Looked up from germline, CDR1 is MGHRA and CDR2 is YSYEKL. CDR3 nucleotide sequence: TGCGCCAGCAGCCAAGAACCACTCAATGACAATCAGCCCCAGCATTTT. Residues: CASSQEPLNDNQPQHF.

V and J are TRBV25-1 and TRBJ2-2, with 7 bases that match TRBD1. Germline V gene lookup returns CDR1 MGHDK and CDR2 SYGVNS. CDR3 length equals 16 residues. J lost 0 bases, V lost 4 bases, and 5 bases had no gene match. This CDR3 reads CASSVTGTANTGELFF. DNA of the CDR3: TGTGCCAGCAGTGTTACCGGGACAGCGAACACCGGGGAGCTGTTTTTT.

V is TRBV11-1 and J is TRBJ2-7, with TRBD1 matching 7 bases. The V gene's germline CDR1 is SGHAT and CDR2 FQDESV (reference sequence). Losses at the gene ends were 5 bases for V and 1 base for J; bases not matched to a gene: 8. CDR3 length equals 15 residues. The CDR3 here is CASSRGQDPSYEQYF. The CDR3 DNA is TGTGCCAGCAGCCGAGGACAGGACCCTTCCTACGAGCAGTACTTC.

The J gene is TRBJ2-3, the V gene TRBV5-1, with D possibly TRBD2 on 5 matching bases. Germline-derived CDR1 and CDR2 are SGHRS and YFSETQ. V lost 2 bases to trimming and J lost 2 bases, with 9 bases between them. The CDR3 sequence is 14 residues long. CDR3 sequence: CASSLSRDTDTQYF. Here the CDR3 DNA reads TGCGCCAGCAGCTTATCTCGGGACACAGATACGCAGTATTTT. The complete variable domain, with remaining parts taken from reference TRBV5-1 and TRBJ2-3, reads KAGVTQTPRYLIKTRGQQVTLSCSPISGHRSVSWYQQTPGQGLQFLFEYFSETQRNKGNFPGRFSGRQFSNSRSEMNVSTLELGDSALYLCASSLSRDTDTQYFGPGTRLTVL.

This clone was detected only once. The rearrangement uses TRBV2 and TRBJ1-1; a weak D match, TRBD1 (6 bases). V was trimmed by 7 bases and J by 8 bases, leaving 14 bases between them. The germline V gene encodes CDR1 SNHLY and CDR2 FYNNEI. The CDR3 sequence is 12 residues long. CDR3: CASTQGRGEAFF. CDR3 nucleotides: TGTGCCAGCACCCAGGGGAGGGGGGAAGCTTTCTTT.

The chain joins TRBV18 to TRBJ1-1, with unresolved D. Germline CDR1 KGHSH, CDR2 LQKENI. The V end was cut by 6 bases, the J end by 0 bases, with 8 bases between. There are 13 residues in the CDR3. The chain's CDR3 is CASSASLNTEAFF. In DNA form, the CDR3 reads TGTGCCAGCTCTGCCAGTTTGAACACTGAAGCTTTCTTT.

The chain is built from TRBV19 and TRBJ1-5, with TRBD1 matching over 9 bases. This CDR3 is built from 19 residues. The germline V gene encodes CDR1 LNHDA and CDR2 SQIVND (reference sequence). J gave up 7 bases and V 2 bases, and 18 bases lay outside the gene matches. CDR3 protein: CASSIRVMGSDRGEQPQHF. For the CDR3, the DNA is TGTGCCAGTAGTATACGGGTAATGGGGTCGGACAGGGGCGAACAGCCCCAGCATTTT.

The chain uses TRBV27 and TRBJ2-1, with D possibly TRBD1 on 6 matching bases. The CDR3 contains 13 residues. The germline CDR1 and CDR2 sequences are MNHEY and SMNVEV (reference sequence). Trimming cost V 3 bases and J 6 bases, with 9 bases left between them. CDR3 protein: CASSFIGGNEQFF. CDR3 DNA sequence: TGTGCCAGCAGTTTCATAGGGGGCAATGAGCAGTTCTTC.

This chain connects TRBV19 to TRBJ1-5; 10 bases are shared with TRBD1. The germline V gene has CDR1 LNHDA and CDR2 SQIVND (reference sequence). CDR3 size: 15 residues. Trimming at V came to 6 bases and at J to 3 bases, leaving 5 bases not matched to a gene. The CDR3: CASRRTGGPNQPQHF. CDR3 DNA sequence: TGTGCCAGTAGACGGACAGGGGGGCCCAATCAGCCCCAGCATTTT.

The J gene is TRBJ1-6, the V gene TRBV19, with a tentative D call TRBD1 (6 bases). From germline, CDR1 is LNHDA and CDR2 SQIVND (reference sequence). CDR3 length equals 13 residues. Trimming stripped 9 bases from V and 7 bases from J, with 13 bases between. The CDR3 DNA sequence: TGTGCCAGCCAGGACAGCGCCAATTCACCCCTCCACTTT. This codes for CASQDSANSPLHF.

The chain carries TRBV11-2 and TRBJ2-3; D is unresolved. CDR1 and CDR2 from the germline V gene are SGHAT and FQNNGV. The CDR3 loop spans 11 amino acids. V was clipped by 6 bases and J by 5 bases, with 6 bases between them. CDR3 in amino acids: CASSSGDTQYF. DNA of the CDR3: TGTGCCAGCAGTTCGGGAGATACGCAGTATTTT. The full variable domain, completed using reference TRBV11-2 and TRBJ2-3, is EAGVAQSPRYKIIEKRQSVAFWCNPISGHATLYWYQQILGQGPKLLIQFQNNGVVDDSQLPKDRFSAERLKGVDSTLKIQPAKLEDSAVYLCASSSGDTQYFGPGTRLTVL.

This sequence joins TRBV19 and TRBJ2-7, with D possibly matching TRBD2 (6 bases). The CDR3 has 16 residues. V shed 3 bases and J shed 0 bases, with 15 bases lying between them. Germline V CDR1 and CDR2: LNHDA, SQIVND (reference sequence). The CDR3 spells CASSIGGPPSSYEQYF. CDR3 sequence (DNA): TGTGCCAGTAGTATTGGAGGGCCGCCCTCCTCCTACGAGCAGTACTTC. The full variable domain, its missing parts supplied by reference TRBV19 and TRBJ2-7, is DGGITQSPKYLFRKEGQNVTLSCEQNLNHDAMYWYRQDPGQGLRLIYYSQIVNDFQKGDIAEGYSVSREKKESFPLTVTSAQKNPTAFYLCASSIGGPPSSYEQYFGPGTRLTVT.

The rearrangement joins TRBV11-3 to TRBJ2-3; TRBD1 aligns across 11 bases. Germline trimming cut 7 bases from V and 3 bases from J; bases unmatched to any gene: 3. Germline lookup yields CDR1 SGHNT and CDR2 YENEEA. This CDR3 comprises 14 residues. The CDR3 loop reads CASTRDRGTDTQYF. The CDR3 DNA reads as TGTGCCAGCACCCGGGACAGGGGGACAGATACGCAGTATTTT.

The chain carries TRBV5-6 and TRBJ2-6, with D unclear. The CDR3 runs 14 residues. Germline assignment: CDR1 SGHDT and CDR2 YYEEEE. The germline V and J ends were trimmed by 4 bases and 2 bases, with 7 bases remaining between them. The CDR3 DNA sequence: TGTGCCAGCAGCCCTCTTACTGGGGCCAACGTCCTGACTTTC. It is translated as CASSPLTGANVLTF.

This chain joins TRBV5-1 and TRBJ2-5, with 8 bases aligning to TRBD1. This CDR3 contains 17 residues. The junction had 13 bases not matched to a gene; V was cut back by 5 bases and J by 1 base. Germline V lookup: CDR1 SGHRS, CDR2 YFSETQ. The CDR3 here is CASRVPGQALSQETQYF. The CDR3 DNA reads TGCGCCAGCAGAGTCCCGGGACAGGCCCTGTCCCAAGAGACCCAGTACTTC.

Worth noting for this clone: Within the sample, other DNA sequences also encode this same CDR3. The genes are TRBV11-2 and TRBJ1-1; D is unclear. CDR1 is SGHAT and CDR2 is FQNNGV in the germline V gene. V lost 1 base, J lost 1 base, and 7 bases lay in between. This CDR3 comprises 14 residues. The DNA of the CDR3 is TGTGCCAGCAGCTTAGCGGACTCGAACACTGAAGCTTTCTTT. Encoded protein: CASSLADSNTEAFF.

The chain links TRBV7-9 to TRBJ2-1; tentative D call: TRBD2 (6 bases). The CDR3 totals 15 residues. The V end was cut by 4 bases, the J end by 3 bases, with 13 bases between. Germline lookup yields CDR1 SEHNR and CDR2 FQNEAQ (reference sequence). The CDR3 is CASSSLGSGYNEQFF. Written as DNA, the CDR3 is TGTGCCAGCAGCTCCCTGGGTAGCGGCTACAATGAGCAGTTCTTC.

The chain recombines TRBV2 with TRBJ1-6; 7 bases fit TRBD1. The CDR3 totals 17 residues. The germline gives CDR1 SNHLY, CDR2 FYNNEI. J lost 5 bases, V lost 6 bases, and 13 bases had no gene match. CDR3 DNA sequence: TGTGCCAGCAGACTTCTGGGCAGGGGGAACAATAATTCACCCCTCCACTTT. Encoded protein: CASRLLGRGNNNSPLHF.

The chain has TRBV3-1 (or the pseudogene TRBV3-2) and TRBJ2-7; 8 nucleotides agree with TRBD1. Germline V lookup: CDR1 LGHDT, CDR2 YNNKEL (reference sequence). V lost 7 bases and J lost 3; bases outside the gene matches: 5. The CDR3 totals 13 residues. DNA for the CDR3: TGTGCCAGCAAGGACAGGGATGACTACGAGCAGTACTTC. Encoded protein: CASKDRDDYEQYF.

The V call is TRBV11-3, the J call TRBJ1-1; no firm D call. From germline, CDR1 is SGHNT and CDR2 YENEEA. V was cut by 5 bases and J by 1 base, with 17 bases left in between. The CDR3 runs 16 residues. Here the CDR3 DNA reads TGTGCCAGCAGCCTATGGGAGGGATGGGGGAACACTGAAGCTTTCTTT. Its translation is CASSLWEGWGNTEAFF.

This chain uses TRBV6-2 or TRBV6-3 with TRBJ2-7; D might be TRBD1 (5 bases). Germline V gene sequence: CDR1 MNHEY, CDR2 SVGEGT. CDR3 length equals 13 residues. V was pared by 2 bases and J by 2 bases, with 7 bases between. The CDR3 reads CASSYRGTYEQYV. DNA of the CDR3: TGTGCCAGCAGTTACAGGGGTACCTACGAGCAGTACGTC.

The chain is built from TRBV9 and TRBJ2-1; TRBD2 aligns across 10 bases. Germline V gives CDR1 SGDLS, CDR2 YYNGEE. V gave up 3 bases and J gave up 1 base; unmatched junction bases: 7. The CDR3 runs to 17 residues. The CDR3 reads CASSGGRTSGSYNEQFF. CDR3 sequence (DNA): TGTGCCAGCAGCGGAGGCAGGACTAGCGGATCCTACAATGAGCAGTTCTTC.

This chain links TRBV7-9 with TRBJ2-7; maybe TRBD1 (6 bases). Germline values: CDR1 SEHNR, CDR2 FQNEAQ (reference sequence). The CDR3 consists of 12 residues. V was clipped by 3 bases and J by 6 bases, with 9 bases between them. CDR3 region: CASSFTGFEQYV. The CDR3 DNA reads as TGTGCCAGCAGCTTCACAGGGTTCGAGCAGTACGTC.